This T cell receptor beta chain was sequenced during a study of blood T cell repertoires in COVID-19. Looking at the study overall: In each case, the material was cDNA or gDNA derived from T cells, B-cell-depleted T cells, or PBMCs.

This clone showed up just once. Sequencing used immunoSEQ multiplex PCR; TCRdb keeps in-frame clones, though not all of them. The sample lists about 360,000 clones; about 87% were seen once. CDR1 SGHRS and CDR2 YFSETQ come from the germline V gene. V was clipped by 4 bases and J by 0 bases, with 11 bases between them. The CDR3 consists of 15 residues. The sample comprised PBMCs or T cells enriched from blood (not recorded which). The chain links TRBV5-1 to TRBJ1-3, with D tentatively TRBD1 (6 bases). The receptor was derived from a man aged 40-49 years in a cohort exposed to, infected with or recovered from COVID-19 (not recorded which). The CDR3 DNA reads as TGCGCCAGCAGCCCAGGGGAAAGCTCTGGAAACACCATATATTTT. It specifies CASSPGESSGNTIYF.